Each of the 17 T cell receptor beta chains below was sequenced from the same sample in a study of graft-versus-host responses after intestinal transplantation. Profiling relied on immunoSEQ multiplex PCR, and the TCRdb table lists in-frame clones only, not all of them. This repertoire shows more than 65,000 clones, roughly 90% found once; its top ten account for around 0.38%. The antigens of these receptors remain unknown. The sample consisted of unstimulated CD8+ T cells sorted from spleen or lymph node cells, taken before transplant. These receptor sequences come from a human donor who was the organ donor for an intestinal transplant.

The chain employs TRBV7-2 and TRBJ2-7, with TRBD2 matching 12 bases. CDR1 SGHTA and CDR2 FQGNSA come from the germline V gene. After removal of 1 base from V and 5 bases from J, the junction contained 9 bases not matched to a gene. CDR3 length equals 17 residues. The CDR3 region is CASSLDSSGGALDEQYF. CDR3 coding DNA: TGTGCCAGCAGCTTAGATTCTAGCGGGGGGGCATTAGACGAGCAGTACTTC.

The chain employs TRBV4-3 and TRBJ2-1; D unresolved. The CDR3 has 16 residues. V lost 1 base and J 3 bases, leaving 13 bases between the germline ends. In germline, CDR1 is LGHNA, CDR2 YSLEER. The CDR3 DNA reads TGCGCCAGCAGCCAAGCGGCTAGTCTTGGCTACAATGAGCAGTTCTTC. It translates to CASSQAASLGYNEQFF.

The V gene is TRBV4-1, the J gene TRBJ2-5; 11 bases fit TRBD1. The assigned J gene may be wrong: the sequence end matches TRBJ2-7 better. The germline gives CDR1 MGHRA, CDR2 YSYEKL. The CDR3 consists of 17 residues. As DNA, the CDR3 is TGCGCCAGCAGCCAAGATTCGGGACAGGGGGTCGTCTACGAGCAGTACTTC. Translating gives CASSQDSGQGVVYEQYF.

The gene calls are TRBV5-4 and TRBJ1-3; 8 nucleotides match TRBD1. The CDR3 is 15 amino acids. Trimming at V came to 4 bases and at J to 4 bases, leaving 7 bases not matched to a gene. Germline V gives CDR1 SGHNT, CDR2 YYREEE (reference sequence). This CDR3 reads CASSAIGQGGNTIYF. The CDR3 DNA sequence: TGTGCCAGCAGCGCGATCGGACAGGGAGGAAACACCATATATTTT. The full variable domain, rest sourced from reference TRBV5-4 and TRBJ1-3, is ETGVTQSPTHLIKTRGQQVTLRCSSQSGHNTVSWYQQALGQGPQFIFQYYREEENGRGNFPPRFSGLQFPNYSSELNVNALELDDSALYLCASSAIGQGGNTIYFGEGSWLTVV.

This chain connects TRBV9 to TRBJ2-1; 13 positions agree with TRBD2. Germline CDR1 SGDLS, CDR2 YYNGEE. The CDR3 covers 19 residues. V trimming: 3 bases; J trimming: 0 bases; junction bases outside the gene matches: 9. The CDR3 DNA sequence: TGTGCCAGCAGCGACCGGACTAGCGGGGGTTCGAGCTCCTACAATGAGCAGTTCTTC. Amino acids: CASSDRTSGGSSSYNEQFF.

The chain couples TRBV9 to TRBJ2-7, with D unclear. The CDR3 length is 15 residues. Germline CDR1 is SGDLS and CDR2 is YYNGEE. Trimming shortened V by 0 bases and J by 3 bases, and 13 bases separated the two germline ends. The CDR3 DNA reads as TGTGCCAGCAGCGTAGATCCGAACGCGGTCTACGAGCAGTACTTC. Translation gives CASSVDPNAVYEQYF.

In nucleotides, the CDR3 is TGTGCCAGCAGTTACCGGGTTGCGGGCACAGATACGCAGTATTTT. Amino acid sequence: CASSYRVAGTDTQYF. The V call is TRBV28, the J call TRBJ2-3; no firm D call. Germline assignment: CDR1 MDHEN and CDR2 SYDVKM. Trimming pared 4 bases from V and 1 base from J, leaving 12 bases between. This CDR3 spans 15 amino acids.

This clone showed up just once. The CDR3 DNA reads as TGTGCCAGCAGCCCGGCAGATACGCAGTATTTT. The encoded protein is CASSPADTQYF. This sequence joins TRBV7-9 and TRBJ2-3; D is ambiguous. Germline-derived CDR1 and CDR2 are SEHNR and FQNEAQ (reference sequence). The CDR3 covers 11 residues. Trimming removed 5 bases at V and 4 bases at J, with 4 bases between.

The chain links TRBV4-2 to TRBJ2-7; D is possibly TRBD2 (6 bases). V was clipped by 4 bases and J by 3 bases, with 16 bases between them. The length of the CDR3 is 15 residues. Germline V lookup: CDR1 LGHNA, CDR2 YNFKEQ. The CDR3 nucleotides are TGTGCCAGCAGCCCCATAGGCCTAGCGATCTACGAGCAGTACTTC. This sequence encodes CASSPIGLAIYEQYF.

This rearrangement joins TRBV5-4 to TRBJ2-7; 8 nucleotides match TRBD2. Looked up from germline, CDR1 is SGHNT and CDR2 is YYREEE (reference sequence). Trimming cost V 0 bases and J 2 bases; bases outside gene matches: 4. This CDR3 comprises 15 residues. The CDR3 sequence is CASSLGLAGTYEQYF. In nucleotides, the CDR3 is TGTGCCAGCAGCTTGGGGCTAGCGGGCACCTACGAGCAGTACTTC.

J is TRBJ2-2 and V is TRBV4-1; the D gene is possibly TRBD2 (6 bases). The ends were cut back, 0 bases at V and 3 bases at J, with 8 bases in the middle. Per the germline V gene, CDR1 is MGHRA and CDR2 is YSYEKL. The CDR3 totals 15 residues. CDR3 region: CASSQDGDYTGELFF. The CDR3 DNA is TGCGCCAGCAGCCAAGACGGGGACTACACCGGGGAGCTGTTTTTT.

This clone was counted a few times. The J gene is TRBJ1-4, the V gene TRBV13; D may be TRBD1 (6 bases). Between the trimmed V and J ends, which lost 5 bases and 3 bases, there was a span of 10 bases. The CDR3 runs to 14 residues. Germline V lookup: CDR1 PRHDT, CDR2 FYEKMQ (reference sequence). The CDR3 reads CASSSGQPNEKLFF. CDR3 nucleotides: TGTGCCAGCAGCAGCGGACAGCCTAATGAAAAACTGTTTTTT. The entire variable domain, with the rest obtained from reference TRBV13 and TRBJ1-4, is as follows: AAGVIQSPRHLIKEKRETATLKCYPIPRHDTVYWYQQGPGQDPQFLISFYEKMQSDKGSIPDRFSAQQFSDYHSELNMSSLELGDSALYFCASSSGQPNEKLFFGSGTQLSVL.

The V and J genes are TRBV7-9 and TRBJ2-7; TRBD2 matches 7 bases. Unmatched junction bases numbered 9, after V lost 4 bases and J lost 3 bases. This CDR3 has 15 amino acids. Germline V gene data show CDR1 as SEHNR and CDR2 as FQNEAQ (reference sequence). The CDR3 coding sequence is TGTGCCAGCAGCTGGATTGGGGCTAGCGGCTACGAGCAGTACTTC. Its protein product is CASSWIGASGYEQYF.

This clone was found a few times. As DNA, the CDR3 is TGCGCCAGCAGCCCATATCAGGGGGCTGGAAACACCATATATTTT. Encoded protein: CASSPYQGAGNTIYF. The V and J genes are TRBV4-1 and TRBJ1-3; 7 positions agree with TRBD1. With 4 bases clipped from V and 2 bases from J, the junction kept 5 bases outside the gene matches. Germline V lookup: CDR1 MGHRA, CDR2 YSYEKL. This CDR3 is built from 15 residues.

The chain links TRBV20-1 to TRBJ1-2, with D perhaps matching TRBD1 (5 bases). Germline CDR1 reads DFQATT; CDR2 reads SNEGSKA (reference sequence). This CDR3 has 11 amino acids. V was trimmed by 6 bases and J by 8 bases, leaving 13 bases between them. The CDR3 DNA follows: TGCAGTGCGGATACCTCAGGGGGCTACACCTTC. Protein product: CSADTSGGYTF.

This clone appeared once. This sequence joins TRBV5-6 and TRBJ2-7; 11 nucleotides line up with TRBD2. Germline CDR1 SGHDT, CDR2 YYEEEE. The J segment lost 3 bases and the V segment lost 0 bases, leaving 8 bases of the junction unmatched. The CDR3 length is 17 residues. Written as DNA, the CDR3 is TGTGCCAGCAGCTTGGAAGGAAAGGGACTAGCGGTCTACGAGCAGTACTTC. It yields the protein CASSLEGKGLAVYEQYF.

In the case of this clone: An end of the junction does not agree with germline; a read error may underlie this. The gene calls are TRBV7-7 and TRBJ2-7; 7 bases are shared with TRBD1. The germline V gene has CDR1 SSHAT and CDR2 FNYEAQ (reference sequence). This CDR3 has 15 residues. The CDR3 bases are TGTGCTAGCAGCTTAGGGACAGCCAGCTCCTACGAGCAGTACTTC. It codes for CASSLGTASSYEQYF.